This T cell receptor (beta chain) was profiled in a study of OX40 agonist ivuxolimab in advanced cancers. Study-level background: Ivuxolimab was a fully human IgG2 agonistic monoclonal antibody targeting the costimulatory receptor OX40 (CD134). A male proportion of under 85% and a mean age of approximately 62 years, ranging from roughly 23 to 80, were recorded for the dose-escalation cohort. Partial responses occurred in three dose-escalation patients: two with cutaneous melanoma and one with hepatocellular carcinoma. Patients were allowed to have had prior anti-PD-1, anti-PD-L1 or anti-CTLA-4 therapy, and around 41% of the dose-escalation patients had previously received checkpoint inhibitors. The paper reports the monotherapy dose-escalation portion (N of about 51 patients) of the phase I ivuxolimab trial. Among the roughly 52 dose-escalation patients, about 20 had hepatocellular carcinoma, 15 or so melanoma, 9 renal cell carcinoma and 9 head and neck cancer. Intravenous ivuxolimab was administered to patients every 2 weeks at six dose levels: 0.01, 0.1, 0.3, 1.5, 3 and 10 mg/kg. Peripheral TCRbeta sequencing aimed to test whether ivuxolimab altered TCR sequence diversity and caused clonal T-cell expansion. Paper-wide results and their limitations: The antigen specificity of the peripheral T cells that underwent clonal expansion was not determined. After ivuxolimab, more expanded clones were found on average in CD8+ T cells than in CD4+ T cells. At doses from 0.1 to 3.0 mg/kg, clonal expansion was seen in both CD4+ and CD8+ blood T cells between baseline and week 6. In partial responders in the 0.1-3.0 mg/kg groups, normalized peripheral clonal expansion was found to be among the lowest, especially among CD8+ T cells. Low levels of normalized T-cell clonal expansion were also seen in some patients who did not respond.

Patients with a history of autoimmune disease or receiving systemic immunosuppression were excluded from the trial. Peripheral blood for TCR sequencing was collected from all dose cohorts at baseline, on cycle 4 day 1, and on cycle 7 day 1. Samples were obtained from an open-label, multicenter, first-in-human phase I dose-escalation trial of ivuxolimab. The trial enrolled adults with locally advanced or metastatic head and neck squamous cell, hepatocellular, melanoma or renal cell carcinoma. Before TCR sequencing, CD4+ T cells and CD8+ T cells were sorted from peripheral blood as separate populations. Inclusive of the bounding cysteine and phenylalanine, the CDR3 is 15 residues long. Only the CDR3 region is kept as DNA, spanning 45 bases read in frame from base 1. V lost 2 bases and J lost 2 bases; the stretch between them is 12 bases long. The germline V gene gives CDR1 as SGHTA and CDR2 as FQGNSA.

Points on this clone: What antigen it recognizes has not been identified. There are no base qualities to consult, and no much larger clone falls within one base.

To sequence the TCRbeta CDR3 region, genomic DNA was isolated from the sorted cells. The immunoSEQ Assay was used to sequence the TCRbeta CDR3 regions. Entries here come from immuneACCESS through TCRdb and include only in-frame sequences with V and J called. Some clones fail to appear in such tables; in the studies checked, an unresolved V gene covers under half of the shortfall, and the cause of the remainder is unknown. The sample records fewer than 70,000 clones, 83% of which are singletons. The ten largest clones take up approximately 2.8% of the sample. This receptor chain uses TRBV7-2 and TRBJ2-5; the D gene is possibly TRBD1, with 5 bases matching. Specimen: CD4+ or CD8+ T cells sorted from blood, collected in a trial of the OX40 agonist ivuxolimab. The sequence derives from an adult with an advanced solid tumor such as melanoma, head and neck, liver or kidney cancer. The bases read TGTGCCAGCAGCTTAAAAAGATCAGGGCAAGAGACCCAGTACTTC. The translation is CASSLKRSGQETQYF.